Below, 28 T cell receptor beta chains from the same sample are listed, as sequenced in a study of cytomegalovirus exposure and HLA in healthy donors. The PCR employed 60 Vbeta primers together with 13 Jbeta primers. Some clones are missing from TCRdb's copy, which holds only in-frame ones; the method was immunoSEQ multiplex PCR. The top ten hold about 1.5% of the sample, which has some 98,000 clones, 80% to 85% seen once. The sequenced sample consisted of PBMCs. The receptors originated from a man aged 40-49 years in good health and CMV-seronegative.

V and J are TRBV9 and TRBJ2-1, with 10 bases aligning to TRBD2. CDR3 length equals 17 residues. CDR1 is SGDLS and CDR2 is YYNGEE in the germline V gene. The V and J ends lost 0 bases and 8 bases, in that order; junction bases with no gene match: 11. CDR3 nucleotide sequence: TGTGCCAGCAGCGTAGAGAGGCTAGCGGGGGTTTTAGATGAGCAGTTCTTC. Amino acids: CASSVERLAGVLDEQFF.

The chain employs TRBV5-1 and TRBJ2-7, with 9 nucleotides matching TRBD1. Germline lookup yields CDR1 SGHRS and CDR2 YFSETQ. Unmatched junction bases numbered 11, after V lost 4 bases and J lost 3 bases. The CDR3 consists of 16 residues. The CDR3 DNA sequence: TGCGCCAGCAGCGTCCGCCCCGACAGGGGGGTCTACGAGCAGTACTTC. It is translated as CASSVRPDRGVYEQYF.

In its sample, this clone was seen once. The J gene is TRBJ1-4, the V gene TRBV5-5; D not resolved. The germline V gene encodes CDR1 SGHKS and CDR2 YYEKEE (reference sequence). V was cut by 0 bases and J by 8 bases, with 14 bases left in between. CDR3 length: 15 residues. CDR3 nucleotides: TGTGCCAGCAGCTTGGGCCCAGGTAACGCAGAAAAACTGTTTTTT. Protein sequence: CASSLGPGNAEKLFF. The entire variable domain, with the rest obtained from reference TRBV5-5 and TRBJ1-4, is as follows: DAGVTQSPTHLIKTRGQQVTLRCSPISGHKSVSWYQQVLGQGPQFIFQYYEKEERGRGNFPDRFSARQFPNYSSELNVNALLLGDSALYLCASSLGPGNAEKLFFGSGTQLSVL.

The rearrangement links TRBV30 to TRBJ1-1; tentative D call: TRBD1 (6 bases). From germline, CDR1 is GTSNPN and CDR2 SVGIG (reference sequence). V was pared by 4 bases and J by 1 base, with 16 bases between. The CDR3 runs 15 residues. The CDR3 DNA reads TGTGCCTGGAACAGGGCAGAAACATGGAACACTGAAGCTTTCTTT. Translating it yields CAWNRAETWNTEAFF.

The chain is built from TRBV28 and TRBJ1-4, with 8 positions matching TRBD1. The ends lost 6 bases at V and 6 bases at J; junction bases unmatched: 3. Germline CDR1 reads MDHEN; CDR2 reads SYDVKM. The CDR3 is made up of 13 amino acids. The CDR3 nucleotides read TGTGCCAGCAGGAAGACAGGGGATGAAAAACTGTTTTTT. Its translation is CASRKTGDEKLFF. Full variable domain (missing parts from reference TRBV28 and TRBJ1-4): DVKVTQSSRYLVKRTGEKVFLECVQDMDHENMFWYRQDPGLGLRLIYFSYDVKMKEKGDIPEGYSVSREKKERFSLILESASTNQTSMYLCASRKTGDEKLFFGSGTQLSVL.

The chain joins TRBV7-2 to TRBJ1-2, with D perhaps TRBD1 (5 bases). The CDR3 is made up of 13 amino acids. V lost 5 bases to trimming and J lost 2 bases, with 9 bases between them. The germline gives CDR1 SGHTA, CDR2 FQGNSA. Here the CDR3 reads CASSVDRNYGYTF. CDR3 coding DNA: TGTGCCAGCAGCGTCGACAGAAACTATGGCTACACCTTC.

The chain has TRBV10-3 and TRBJ2-5, with 10 bases matching TRBD1. Germline CDR1 reads ENHRY; CDR2 reads SYGVKD. This CDR3 region has 15 residues. Germline trimming cut 6 bases from V and 5 bases from J; bases unmatched to any gene: 9. CDR3 region: CAISHGTGARETQYF. For the CDR3, the DNA is TGTGCCATCAGCCATGGGACAGGGGCGAGGGAGACCCAGTACTTC.

Only a few counts were recorded for this clone. The V and J genes are TRBV4-3 and TRBJ2-7; 7 bases line up with TRBD1. Per the germline V gene, CDR1 is LGHNA and CDR2 is YSLEER. The length of the CDR3 is 15 residues. Trimming at V came to 1 base and at J to 7 bases, leaving 10 bases not matched to a gene. CDR3: CASSQVDRARGEQYF. The CDR3 DNA sequence: TGCGCCAGCAGCCAAGTTGACAGGGCCCGAGGGGAGCAGTACTTC.

Here the CDR3 DNA reads TGTGCCAGCAGCGTAGGAGGGACAGGGAGCTCTCGTGAGCAGTTCTTC. Its translation is CASSVGGTGSSREQFF. The chain uses TRBV9 and TRBJ2-1, with 9 bases lining up with TRBD1. Germline V gene lookup returns CDR1 SGDLS and CDR2 YYNGEE. V was clipped by 0 bases and J by 9 bases; unmatched bases: 10. The CDR3 is 16 residues long.

This clone was seen once. A read error may produce the germline difference seen at one junction end. The rearrangement links TRBV7-8 to TRBJ2-7; 7 bases agree with TRBD1. The CDR3 runs 14 residues. The germline V gene has CDR1 SGHVS and CDR2 FQNEAQ. This CDR3 is CAGSPAGGSYEQYF. DNA of the CDR3: TGTGCCGGCAGCCCAGCAGGGGGATCCTACGAGCAGTACTTC.

Comments on this clone: A read error may produce the germline difference seen at one junction end. This rearrangement joins TRBV5-6 to TRBJ2-7; possibly TRBD2 for D (5 bases). This CDR3 is built from 15 residues. Germline V gene data show CDR1 as SGHDT and CDR2 as YYEEEE. The CDR3 loop is CASSLNGRPTYKQYF. CDR3 nucleotides: TGTGCCAGCAGCTTAAATGGGAGACCAACCTACAAGCAGTACTTC.

This clone was recorded only once. J is TRBJ1-5 and V is TRBV12-5; 9 bases agree with TRBD1. Germline CDR1 LGHNT, CDR2 FRNRAP. The ends lost 2 bases at V and 9 bases at J; junction bases unmatched: 2. The CDR3 has 13 amino acids. CDR3 sequence: CASGLLTGGPQHF. CDR3 nucleotides: TGTGCTAGTGGTTTGCTGACAGGGGGGCCCCAGCATTTT.

The chain uses TRBV5-1 and TRBJ2-7; 8 bases align to TRBD2. Germline CDR1 and CDR2: SGHRS and YFSETQ. V lost 0 bases, J lost 3 bases, and 14 bases stayed unmatched. The CDR3 runs to 18 residues. In DNA form, the CDR3 reads TGCGCCAGCAGCTTGGATCTTAGCGGGGCCTCAACGCACTACGAGCAGTACTTC. This encodes CASSLDLSGASTHYEQYF.

This chain joins TRBV21-1 and TRBJ1-2; the D call in the table, TRBD1, was not verified against the DNA. TRBV21-1 is a recognized pseudogene. The CDR3 runs to 13 residues. For the CDR3, the DNA is TGTGCCAGCAGCAAAGAACAGTTAGGTGGCTACACCTTC. This gives the protein CASSKEQLGGYTF.

This chain connects TRBV19 to TRBJ1-5, with 7 positions matching TRBD1. Germline values: CDR1 LNHDA, CDR2 SQIVND (reference sequence). The V gene end was trimmed by 3 bases and the J gene end by 7 bases; junction bases not matched to a gene: 9. This CDR3 contains 15 residues. CDR3 sequence: CASSISATGIQPQHF. As DNA, the CDR3 is TGTGCCAGTAGTATTAGCGCGACAGGGATACAGCCCCAGCATTTT.

This chain connects TRBV4-1 to TRBJ1-2; D is unresolved. The CDR3 spans 15 residues. Germline V lookup: CDR1 MGHRA, CDR2 YSYEKL. Between the trimmed V and J ends, which lost 7 bases and 7 bases, there was a span of 22 bases. For the CDR3, the DNA is TGCGCCAGCATCCCAAGTCCCGGTAAAGCGTCTGGCTACACCTTC. This codes for CASIPSPGKASGYTF.

The chain joins TRBV5-6 to TRBJ1-5; perhaps TRBD1 as D (6 bases). Germline V gene lookup returns CDR1 SGHDT and CDR2 YYEEEE. The V end lost 4 bases, the J end lost 7 bases, and 15 bases lay between the germline ends. This CDR3 comprises 14 residues. The CDR3 loop is CASSLGTLSQPQHF. CDR3 bases: TGTGCCAGCAGCCTAGGGACACTTAGCCAGCCCCAGCATTTT.

This clone has just one count. V and J are TRBV13 and TRBJ2-7, with D possibly matching TRBD2 (5 bases). Germline V CDR1 and CDR2: PRHDT, FYEKMQ (reference sequence). CDR3 length: 14 amino acids. Trimming took off 4 bases at V and 6 bases at J, with 16 bases between the two ends. CDR3 region: CASSYGTYSGEQYF. The CDR3 nucleotides read TGTGCCAGCAGCTACGGAACCTACAGCGGCGAGCAGTACTTC.

The CDR3 DNA is TGTGCCACCAGCTTCGCAGATACGCAGTATTTT. Protein product: CATSFADTQYF. This chain uses TRBV15 with TRBJ2-3; D is ambiguous. V was trimmed by 5 bases and J by 4 bases, leaving 4 bases between them. The CDR3 has 11 amino acids. In germline, CDR1 is LNHNV, CDR2 YYDKDF (reference sequence).

There are a few counts of this clone. The V and J genes are TRBV6-6 and TRBJ2-3; 8 nucleotides align to TRBD2. With V trimmed by 10 bases and J by 2 bases, 8 bases remained unmatched. Per germline, CDR1 MNHNY and CDR2 SVGAGI (reference sequence). There are 14 residues in the CDR3. This CDR3 reads CAISREGNTDTQYF. DNA of the CDR3: TGTGCCATCTCCCGGGAGGGAAACACAGATACGCAGTATTTT.

The rearrangement joins TRBV6-1 to TRBJ1-1; 9 nucleotides line up with TRBD1. The CDR3 loop spans 14 amino acids. CDR1 is MNHNS and CDR2 is SASEGT in the germline V gene. Trimming at V came to 6 bases and at J to 1 base, leaving 3 bases not matched to a gene. CDR3 DNA sequence: TGTGCCAGCAGGAGGACAGGGGAGAACACTGAAGCTTTCTTT. Translation gives CASRRTGENTEAFF.

This clone was observed once. The rearrangement joins TRBV5-1 to TRBJ1-4; weak D call: TRBD1 (5 bases). The germline V and J ends were trimmed by 4 bases and 6 bases, with 13 bases remaining between them. Germline values: CDR1 SGHRS, CDR2 YFSETQ. The CDR3 totals 14 residues. CDR3 residues: CASSRGPTDEKLFF. Here the CDR3 DNA reads TGCGCCAGCAGCAGGGGTCCTACAGATGAAAAACTGTTTTTT.

This sequence joins TRBV6-5 and TRBJ1-6, with D unresolved. Trimming shortened V by 2 bases and J by 14 bases, and 13 bases separated the two germline ends. The CDR3 runs to 13 residues. Germline CDR1 and CDR2: MNHEY and SVGAGI. The DNA of the CDR3 is TGTGCCAGCAGTTACGCCCAGGATACGGCCCTCCACTTT. Translating it yields CASSYAQDTALHF.

V and J are TRBV27 and TRBJ1-4; D call uncertain. The CDR3 length is 14 residues. CDR1 is MNHEY, CDR2 SMNVEV, per germline (reference sequence). Trimming took 6 bases from V and 7 from J, leaving 15 bases between them. The CDR3 spells CASSLAGFSEKLFF. DNA for the CDR3: TGTGCCAGCAGCCTCGCGGGATTCTCTGAAAAACTGTTTTTT.

V usage is TRBV11-2 and J usage is TRBJ1-1; D perhaps matches TRBD1 (6 bases). V lost 1 base to trimming and J lost 4 bases, with 10 bases between them. Germline V gene sequence: CDR1 SGHAT, CDR2 FQNNGV. CDR3 size: 14 residues. The DNA of the CDR3 is TGTGCCAGCAGCTTAGCCACACAGGGCACTGAAGCTTTCTTT. It translates to CASSLATQGTEAFF.

This chain joins TRBV9 and TRBJ2-2, with D hard to call. Germline values: CDR1 SGDLS, CDR2 YYNGEE. This CDR3 is 14 amino acids long. With 4 bases removed from V and 6 bases from J, the gap between germline ends came to 13 bases. The CDR3 sequence is CASSLRTGAGELFF. DNA of the CDR3: TGTGCCAGCAGCCTTAGAACCGGTGCCGGGGAGCTGTTTTTT.

The CDR3 loop reads CASSRQAGNEKLFF. In DNA, the CDR3 is TGCGCCAGCAGCCGTCAGGCAGGGAATGAAAAACTGTTTTTT. The chain recombines TRBV5-1 with TRBJ1-4; a weak D match, TRBD1 (5 bases). The length of the CDR3 is 14 residues. CDR1 SGHRS and CDR2 YFSETQ come from the germline V gene. The V end lost 4 bases, the J end lost 5 bases, and 12 bases lay between the germline ends.

The rearrangement links TRBV19 to TRBJ2-5; TRBD2 matches 8 bases. Germline assignment: CDR1 LNHDA and CDR2 SQIVND (reference sequence). CDR3 length equals 17 residues. Trimming at V came to 10 bases and at J to 5 bases, leaving 21 bases not matched to a gene. The CDR3 region has the DNA TGTGCCACGACGGGGGGGGTAGCGGGGATGCCGGGGGAGACCCAGTACTTC. Translated, it gives CATTGGVAGMPGETQYF.